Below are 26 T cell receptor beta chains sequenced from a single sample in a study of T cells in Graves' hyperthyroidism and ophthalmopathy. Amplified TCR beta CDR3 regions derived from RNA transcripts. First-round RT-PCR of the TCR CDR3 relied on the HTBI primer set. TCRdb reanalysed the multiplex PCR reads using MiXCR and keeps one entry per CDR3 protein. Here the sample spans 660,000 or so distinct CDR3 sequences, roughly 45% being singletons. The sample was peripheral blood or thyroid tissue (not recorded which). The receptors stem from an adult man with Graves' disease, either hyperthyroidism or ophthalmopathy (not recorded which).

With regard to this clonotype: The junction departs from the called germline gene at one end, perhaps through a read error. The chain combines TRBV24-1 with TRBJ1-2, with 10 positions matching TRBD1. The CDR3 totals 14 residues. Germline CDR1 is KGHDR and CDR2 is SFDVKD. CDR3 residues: CASSGQGGFYGYTF. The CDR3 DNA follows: TGTGCCAGCAGTGGACAGGGGGGCTTCTATGGCTACACCTTC.

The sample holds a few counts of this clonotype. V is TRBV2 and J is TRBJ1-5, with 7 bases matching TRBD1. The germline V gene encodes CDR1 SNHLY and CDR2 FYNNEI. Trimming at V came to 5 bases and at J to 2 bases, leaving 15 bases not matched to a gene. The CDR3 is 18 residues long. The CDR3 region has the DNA TGTGCCAGCAGTCACCGGGACAGTATGGGGCTACGCAATCAGCCCCAGCATTTT. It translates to CASSHRDSMGLRNQPQHF.

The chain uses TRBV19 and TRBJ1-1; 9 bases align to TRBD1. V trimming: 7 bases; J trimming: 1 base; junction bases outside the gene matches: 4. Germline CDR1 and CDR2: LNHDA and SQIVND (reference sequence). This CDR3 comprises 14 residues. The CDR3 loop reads CASIPGQGNTEAFF. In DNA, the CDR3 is TGTGCCAGTATTCCGGGACAGGGGAACACTGAAGCTTTCTTT.

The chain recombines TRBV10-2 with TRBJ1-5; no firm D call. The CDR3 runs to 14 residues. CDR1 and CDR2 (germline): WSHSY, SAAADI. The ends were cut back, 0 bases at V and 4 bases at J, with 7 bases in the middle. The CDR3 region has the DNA TGCGCCAGCAGTGAGTCAGAGGTAAATCAGCCCCAGCATTTT. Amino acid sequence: CASSESEVNQPQHF.

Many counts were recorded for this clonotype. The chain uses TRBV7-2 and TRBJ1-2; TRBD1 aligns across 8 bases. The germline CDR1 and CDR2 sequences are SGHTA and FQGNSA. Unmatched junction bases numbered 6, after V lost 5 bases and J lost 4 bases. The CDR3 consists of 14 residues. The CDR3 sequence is CASSVSTGGYGYTF. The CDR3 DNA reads TGTGCCAGCAGCGTTAGCACAGGGGGCTATGGCTACACCTTC.

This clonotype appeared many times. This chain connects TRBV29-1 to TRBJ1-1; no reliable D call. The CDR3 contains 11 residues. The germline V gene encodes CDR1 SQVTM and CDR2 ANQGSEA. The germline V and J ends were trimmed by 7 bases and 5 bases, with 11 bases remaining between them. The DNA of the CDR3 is TGCAGCGCACAGCTAGGGACTGAAGCTTTCTTT. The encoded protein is CSAQLGTEAFF.

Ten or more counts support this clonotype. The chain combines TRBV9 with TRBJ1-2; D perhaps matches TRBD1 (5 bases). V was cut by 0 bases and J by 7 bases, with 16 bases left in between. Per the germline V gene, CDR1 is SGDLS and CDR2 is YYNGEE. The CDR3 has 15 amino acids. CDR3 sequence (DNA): TGTGCCAGCAGCGTAGCTACCCAGGGAAGGGCTGGCTACACCTTC. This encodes CASSVATQGRAGYTF.

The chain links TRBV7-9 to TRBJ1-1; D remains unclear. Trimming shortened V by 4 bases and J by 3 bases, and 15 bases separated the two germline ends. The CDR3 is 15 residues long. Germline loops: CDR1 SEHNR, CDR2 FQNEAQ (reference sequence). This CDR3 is CASSSRQEWDTEAFF. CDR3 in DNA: TGTGCCAGCAGCTCCCGTCAGGAGTGGGACACTGAAGCTTTCTTT.

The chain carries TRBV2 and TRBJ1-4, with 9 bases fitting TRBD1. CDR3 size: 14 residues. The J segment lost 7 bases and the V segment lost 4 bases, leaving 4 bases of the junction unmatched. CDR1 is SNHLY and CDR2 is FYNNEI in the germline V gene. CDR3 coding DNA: TGTGCCAGCAGTGCCTCGACAGGGGGTGAAAAACTGTTTTTT. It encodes CASSASTGGEKLFF. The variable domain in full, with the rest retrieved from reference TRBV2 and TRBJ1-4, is EPEVTQTPSHQVTQMGQEVILRCVPISNHLYFYWYRQILGQKVEFLVSFYNNEISEKSEIFDDQFSVERPDGSNFTLKIRSTKLEDSAMYFCASSASTGGEKLFFGSGTQLSVL.

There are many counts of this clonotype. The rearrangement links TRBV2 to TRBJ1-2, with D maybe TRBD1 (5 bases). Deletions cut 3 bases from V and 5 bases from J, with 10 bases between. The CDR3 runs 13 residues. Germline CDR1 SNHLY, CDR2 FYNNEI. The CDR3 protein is CASSEQGRYGYTF. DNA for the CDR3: TGTGCCAGCAGTGAGCAGGGACGGTATGGCTACACCTTC.

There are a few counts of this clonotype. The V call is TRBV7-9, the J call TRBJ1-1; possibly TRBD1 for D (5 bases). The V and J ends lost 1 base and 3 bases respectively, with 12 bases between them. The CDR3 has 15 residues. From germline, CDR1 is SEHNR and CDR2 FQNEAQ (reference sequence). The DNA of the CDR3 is TGTGCCAGCAGCTTAGGAGGAGTAGGGGACACTGAAGCTTTCTTT. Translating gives CASSLGGVGDTEAFF.

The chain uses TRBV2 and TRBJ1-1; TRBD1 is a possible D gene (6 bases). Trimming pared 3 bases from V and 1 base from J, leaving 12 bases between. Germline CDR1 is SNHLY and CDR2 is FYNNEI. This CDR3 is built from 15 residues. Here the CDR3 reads CASSDLGGRNTEAFF. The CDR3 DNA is TGTGCCAGCAGTGATTTGGGGGGGCGGAACACTGAAGCTTTCTTT.

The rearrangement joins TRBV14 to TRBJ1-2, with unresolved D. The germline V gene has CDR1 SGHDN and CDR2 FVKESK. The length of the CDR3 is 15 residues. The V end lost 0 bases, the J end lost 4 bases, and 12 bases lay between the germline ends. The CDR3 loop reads CASSQDQVFGYGYTF. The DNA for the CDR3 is TGTGCCAGCAGCCAAGATCAGGTATTCGGCTATGGCTACACCTTC.

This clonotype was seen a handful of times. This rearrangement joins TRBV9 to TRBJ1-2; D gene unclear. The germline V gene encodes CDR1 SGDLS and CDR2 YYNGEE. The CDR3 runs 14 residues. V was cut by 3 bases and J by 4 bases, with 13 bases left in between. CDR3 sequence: CASSASGESYGYTF. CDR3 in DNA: TGTGCCAGCAGCGCCAGTGGGGAGAGCTATGGCTACACCTTC.

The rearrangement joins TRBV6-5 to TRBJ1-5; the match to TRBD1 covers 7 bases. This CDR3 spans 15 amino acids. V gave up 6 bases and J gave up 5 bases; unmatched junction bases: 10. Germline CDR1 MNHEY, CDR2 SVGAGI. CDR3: CASRVLGQRDQPQHF. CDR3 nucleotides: TGTGCCAGCAGGGTCCTGGGACAGCGAGATCAGCCCCAGCATTTT.

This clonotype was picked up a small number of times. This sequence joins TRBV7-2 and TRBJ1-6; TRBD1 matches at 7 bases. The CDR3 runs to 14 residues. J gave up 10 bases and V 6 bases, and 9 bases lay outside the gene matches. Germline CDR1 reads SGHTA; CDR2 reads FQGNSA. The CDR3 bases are TGTGCCAGCAGTTTGACAGGGAACTACTCACCCCTCCACTTT. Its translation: CASSLTGNYSPLHF.

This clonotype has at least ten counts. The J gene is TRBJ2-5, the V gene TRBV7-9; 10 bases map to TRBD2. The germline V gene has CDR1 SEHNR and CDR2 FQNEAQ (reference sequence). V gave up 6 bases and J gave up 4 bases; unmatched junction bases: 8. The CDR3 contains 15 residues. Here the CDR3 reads CASSYLAGGRETQYF. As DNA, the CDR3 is TGTGCCAGCAGTTACTTAGCGGGGGGAAGAGAGACCCAGTACTTC.

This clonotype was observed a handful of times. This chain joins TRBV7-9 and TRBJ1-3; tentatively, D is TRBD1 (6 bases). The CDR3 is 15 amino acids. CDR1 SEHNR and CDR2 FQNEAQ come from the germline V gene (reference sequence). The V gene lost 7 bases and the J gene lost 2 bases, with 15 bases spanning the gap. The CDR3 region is CASIPIGGTGNTIYF. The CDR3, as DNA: TGTGCCAGCATTCCAATAGGGGGGACTGGAAACACCATATATTTT.

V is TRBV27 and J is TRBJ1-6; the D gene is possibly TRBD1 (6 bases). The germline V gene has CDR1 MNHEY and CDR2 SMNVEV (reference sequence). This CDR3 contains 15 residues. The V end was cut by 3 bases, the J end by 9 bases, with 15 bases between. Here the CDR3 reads CASSFGGGAFSPLHF. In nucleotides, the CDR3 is TGTGCCAGCAGTTTCGGAGGGGGAGCTTTTTCACCCCTCCACTTT.

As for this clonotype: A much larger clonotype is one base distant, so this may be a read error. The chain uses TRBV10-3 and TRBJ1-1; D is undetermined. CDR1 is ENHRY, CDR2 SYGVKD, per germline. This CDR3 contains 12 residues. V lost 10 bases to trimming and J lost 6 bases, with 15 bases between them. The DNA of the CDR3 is TGTGCCACCAATGACGGAGAGGCTGAAGCTTTCTTT. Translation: CATNDGEAEAFF.

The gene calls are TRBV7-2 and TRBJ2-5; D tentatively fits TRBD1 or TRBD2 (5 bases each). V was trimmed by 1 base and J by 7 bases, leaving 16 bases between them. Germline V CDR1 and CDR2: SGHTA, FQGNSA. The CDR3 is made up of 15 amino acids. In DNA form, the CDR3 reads TGTGCCAGCAGCTTAGAGCAGGGACCTTGGCGGACCCAGTACTTC. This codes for CASSLEQGPWRTQYF.

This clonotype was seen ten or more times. The CDR3 is CAISEGQGLFLHF. CDR3 sequence (DNA): TGTGCCATCAGTGAAGGACAGGGTCTCTTCCTCCACTTT. The V gene is TRBV10-3, the J gene TRBJ1-6; 8 nucleotides line up with TRBD1. The CDR3 runs to 13 residues. The germline gives CDR1 ENHRY, CDR2 SYGVKD. Germline trimming cut 3 bases from V and 15 bases from J; bases unmatched to any gene: 7.

In nucleotides, the CDR3 is TGCAGTGCTAGAGCTCTCGGACTAGCGGGAGACCACGAGCAGTACTTC. This translates into CSARALGLAGDHEQYF. The chain uses TRBV20-1 and TRBJ2-7, with 13 bases matching TRBD2. Trimming removed 1 base from V and 5 bases from J; junction bases left unmatched: 8. Germline CDR1 DFQATT, CDR2 SNEGSKA (reference sequence). CDR3 size: 16 residues.

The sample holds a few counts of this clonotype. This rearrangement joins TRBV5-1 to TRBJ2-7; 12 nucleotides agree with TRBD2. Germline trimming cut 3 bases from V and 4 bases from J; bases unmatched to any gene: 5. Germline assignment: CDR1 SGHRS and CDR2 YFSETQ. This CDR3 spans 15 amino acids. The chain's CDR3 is CASSSTTSGSYEQYF. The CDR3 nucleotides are TGCGCCAGCAGCTCCACGACTAGCGGGAGTTACGAGCAGTACTTC. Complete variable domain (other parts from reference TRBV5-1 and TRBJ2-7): KAGVTQTPRYLIKTRGQQVTLSCSPISGHRSVSWYQQTPGQGLQFLFEYFSETQRNKGNFPGRFSGRQFSNSRSEMNVSTLELGDSALYLCASSSTTSGSYEQYFGPGTRLTVT.

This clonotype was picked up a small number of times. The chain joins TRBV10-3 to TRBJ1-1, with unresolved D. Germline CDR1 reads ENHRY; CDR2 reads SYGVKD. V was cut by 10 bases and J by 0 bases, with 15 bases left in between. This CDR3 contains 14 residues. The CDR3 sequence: CATSVGPVNTEAFF. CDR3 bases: TGTGCCACCTCGGTCGGCCCCGTGAACACTGAAGCTTTCTTT.

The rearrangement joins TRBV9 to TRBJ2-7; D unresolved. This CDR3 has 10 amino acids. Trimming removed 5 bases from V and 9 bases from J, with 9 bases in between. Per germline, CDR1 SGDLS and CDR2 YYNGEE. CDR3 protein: CASSEPGQYF. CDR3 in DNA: TGTGCCAGCAGTGAACCCGGGCAGTACTTC.